The rows below give T cell receptor beta chains drawn from one sample of a study of PD-L1 blockade in urothelial cancer. TCRdb's copy holds only in-frame clones and misses some; the assay was immunoSEQ multiplex PCR. The repertoire holds around 100,000 clones, with approximately 85% as singletons. Sequences were derived from PBMCs, sampled around atezolizumab (anti-PD-L1) treatment. Every receptor here comes from a man in his forties or fifties with urothelial cancer. Each CDR3 is given with its conserved first and last residue. Fields, in order: V gene, J gene, D gene, clone size, CDR3 protein, CDR3 DNA. D genes are given only for firm matches. Clone size is given for some rows only: seen once, a few or many times, or a class if the clone is expanded.

v_call: TRBV20-1; j_call: TRBJ2-3; d_call: NA; clone_size: NA; cdr3_aa: CSAPRQDTQYF; cdr3_nt: TGCAGTGCCCCCCGCCAGGATACGCAGTATTTT
v_call: TRBV4-1; j_call: TRBJ2-3; d_call: TRBD2; clone_size: NA; cdr3_aa: CASSQRLAGVDTQYF; cdr3_nt: TGCGCCAGCAGCCAAAGACTAGCGGGAGTGGATACGCAGTATTTT
v_call: TRBV2; j_call: TRBJ2-7; d_call: TRBD1; clone_size: NA; cdr3_aa: CASSERTGGHEQYF; cdr3_nt: TGTGCCAGCAGTGAACGGACAGGGGGCCACGAGCAGTACTTC
v_call: TRBV15; j_call: TRBJ1-1; d_call: NA; clone_size: few; cdr3_aa: CATSRDWGGLGEAFF; cdr3_nt: TGTGCCACCAGCAGAGATTGGGGGGGACTAGGCGAAGCTTTCTTT
v_call: TRBV9; j_call: TRBJ2-1; d_call: NA; clone_size: once; cdr3_aa: CASSYRNEQFF; cdr3_nt: TGTGCCAGCAGCTATCGCAATGAGCAGTTCTTC
v_call: TRBV4-1; j_call: TRBJ2-1; d_call: TRBD2; clone_size: NA; cdr3_aa: CASSQDLRTSGYNEQFF; cdr3_nt: TGCGCCAGCAGCCAAGATTTGCGGACTAGCGGCTACAATGAGCAGTTCTTC
v_call: TRBV1; j_call: TRBJ2-1; d_call: NA; clone_size: NA; cdr3_aa: CTSSRPGLAMHEQFF; cdr3_nt: TGCACCAGCAGCCGCCCGGGACTAGCGATGCATGAGCAGTTCTTC
v_call: TRBV27; j_call: TRBJ2-1; d_call: TRBD2; clone_size: NA; cdr3_aa: CASSLGTSMRNEQFF; cdr3_nt: TGTGCCAGCAGTCTAGGGACTAGCATGAGAAATGAGCAGTTCTTC
v_call: TRBV5-1; j_call: TRBJ2-7; d_call: NA; clone_size: NA; cdr3_aa: CASSPGTPSSYEQYF; cdr3_nt: TGCGCCAGCAGCCCCGGGACTCCGAGCTCCTACGAGCAGTACTTC
v_call: TRBV5-3; j_call: TRBJ2-7; d_call: NA; clone_size: NA; cdr3_aa: CARCGDGRGEQYF; cdr3_nt: TGTGCCAGATGCGGGGACGGCCGGGGCGAGCAGTACTTC
v_call: TRBV18; j_call: TRBJ2-2; d_call: TRBD2; clone_size: NA; cdr3_aa: CASSPLGLAGPWAGELFF; cdr3_nt: TGTGCCAGCTCACCATTGGGACTAGCGGGACCCTGGGCCGGGGAGCTGTTTTTT
v_call: TRBV15; j_call: TRBJ1-6; d_call: NA; clone_size: NA; cdr3_aa: CATSSRGTYNSPLHF; cdr3_nt: TGTGCCACCAGCAGTCGGGGGACCTATAATTCACCCCTCCACTTT
v_call: TRBV30; j_call: TRBJ1-3; d_call: NA; clone_size: NA; cdr3_aa: CAWSAIQNRRQF; cdr3_nt: TGTGCCTGGAGTGCGATCCAAAATCGGCGGCAATTT
v_call: TRBV5-1; j_call: TRBJ2-3; d_call: TRBD2; clone_size: NA; cdr3_aa: CASSLGGLAVTDTQYF; cdr3_nt: TGCGCCAGCAGCTTGGGGGGACTAGCGGTAACAGATACGCAGTATTTT
v_call: TRBV9; j_call: TRBJ2-3; d_call: TRBD2; clone_size: NA; cdr3_aa: CASSSQSLAGGSTDTQYF; cdr3_nt: TGTGCCAGCAGCTCCCAGTCCTTAGCGGGAGGGAGCACAGATACGCAGTATTTT
v_call: TRBV7-7; j_call: TRBJ2-7; d_call: NA; clone_size: NA; cdr3_aa: CASSLVGGSEQYF; cdr3_nt: TGTGCTAGCAGCTTAGTGGGAGGAAGCGAGCAGTACTTC
v_call: TRBV5-4; j_call: TRBJ2-1; d_call: TRBD2; clone_size: NA; cdr3_aa: CASSPTYSGSYLNEQFF; cdr3_nt: TGTGCCAGCAGCCCGACATATAGCGGGAGTTACCTGAATGAGCAGTTCTTC
v_call: TRBV28; j_call: TRBJ1-2; d_call: NA; clone_size: NA; cdr3_aa: CASSSLLGFNYGYTF; cdr3_nt: TGTGCCAGCAGTTCCCTCCTAGGCTTTAACTATGGCTACACCTTC
v_call: TRBV4-2; j_call: TRBJ2-7; d_call: NA; clone_size: NA; cdr3_aa: CASSQAPAILSYEQYF; cdr3_nt: TGTGCCAGCAGCCAAGCCCCCGCGATCCTCTCCTACGAGCAGTACTTC
v_call: TRBV18; j_call: TRBJ2-5; d_call: NA; clone_size: NA; cdr3_aa: CASSPGPETQYF; cdr3_nt: TGTGCCAGCTCACCCGGTCCAGAGACCCAGTACTTC
v_call: TRBV7-2; j_call: TRBJ2-5; d_call: TRBD2; clone_size: NA; cdr3_aa: CASSSLAGGRETQYF; cdr3_nt: TGTGCCAGCAGTTCCCTAGCGGGAGGGCGAGAGACCCAGTACTTC
v_call: TRBV28; j_call: TRBJ1-1; d_call: NA; clone_size: NA; cdr3_aa: CASSPRVAYAEAFF; cdr3_nt: TGTGCCAGCAGCCCACGGGTGGCGTACGCTGAAGCTTTCTTT
v_call: TRBV6-1; j_call: TRBJ2-1; d_call: TRBD2; clone_size: NA; cdr3_aa: CASRELAGMSYNEQFF; cdr3_nt: TGTGCCAGCAGGGAACTAGCGGGAATGTCCTACAATGAGCAGTTCTTC
v_call: TRBV7-9; j_call: TRBJ2-1; d_call: TRBD2; clone_size: NA; cdr3_aa: CASSSPGLAGASGDEQFF; cdr3_nt: TGTGCCAGCAGCTCACCAGGACTAGCGGGAGCTTCTGGCGATGAGCAGTTCTTC
v_call: TRBV7-9; j_call: TRBJ2-7; d_call: NA; clone_size: few; cdr3_aa: CATSTHTSRAYEQYF; cdr3_nt: TGTGCCACTTCCACACACACCTCTAGAGCCTACGAGCAGTACTTC
v_call: TRBV5-4; j_call: TRBJ2-7; d_call: TRBD2; clone_size: NA; cdr3_aa: CASSLGGVAGSYEQYF; cdr3_nt: TGTGCCAGCAGCTTGGGCGGGGTAGCGGGGTCATACGAGCAGTACTTC
v_call: TRBV7-2; j_call: TRBJ2-7; d_call: TRBD2; clone_size: NA; cdr3_aa: CASSNGLAGEQYF; cdr3_nt: TGTGCCAGCAGCAACGGACTAGCGGGCGAGCAGTACTTC
v_call: TRBV9; j_call: TRBJ2-2; d_call: TRBD2; clone_size: NA; cdr3_aa: CASSVGLAGRTGELFF; cdr3_nt: TGTGCCAGCAGCGTGGGACTAGCGGGAAGGACCGGGGAGCTGTTTTTT
v_call: TRBV9; j_call: TRBJ2-1; d_call: NA; clone_size: NA; cdr3_aa: CASSVGVYNEQFF; cdr3_nt: TGTGCCAGCAGCGTCGGAGTCTACAATGAGCAGTTCTTC
v_call: TRBV5-8; j_call: TRBJ1-1; d_call: NA; clone_size: few; cdr3_aa: CASSLQGRTEAFF; cdr3_nt: TGTGCCAGCAGCTTGCAGGGAAGGACTGAAGCTTTCTTT
v_call: TRBV30; j_call: TRBJ1-5; d_call: TRBD1; clone_size: NA; cdr3_aa: CAWRDRGLGNQPQHF; cdr3_nt: TGTGCCTGGAGAGACAGGGGGCTGGGCAATCAGCCCCAGCATTTT
v_call: TRBV7-2; j_call: TRBJ2-1; d_call: TRBD2; clone_size: NA; cdr3_aa: CASSPLAGEGDNEQFF; cdr3_nt: TGTGCCAGCAGCCCGCTAGCGGGAGAGGGGGACAATGAGCAGTTCTTC
v_call: TRBV5-1; j_call: TRBJ2-3; d_call: TRBD2; clone_size: NA; cdr3_aa: CASSIGHGTSDHSTDTQYF; cdr3_nt: TGCGCCAGCAGCATAGGACACGGGACTAGCGACCATAGCACAGATACGCAGTATTTT
v_call: TRBV5-4; j_call: TRBJ2-4; d_call: NA; clone_size: NA; cdr3_aa: CASSFPGENIQYF; cdr3_nt: TGTGCCAGCAGCTTCCCAGGGGAAAACATTCAGTACTTC
v_call: TRBV2; j_call: TRBJ2-7; d_call: NA; clone_size: NA; cdr3_aa: CASRGDYAIGPYEQYF; cdr3_nt: TGTGCCAGCAGGGGAGATTATGCAATAGGTCCCTACGAGCAGTACTTC
v_call: TRBV10-2; j_call: TRBJ2-7; d_call: TRBD1; clone_size: NA; cdr3_aa: CATSRQGVHEQYF; cdr3_nt: TGCGCCACCTCTCGACAGGGTGTCCACGAGCAGTACTTC
v_call: TRBV5-6; j_call: TRBJ1-2; d_call: NA; clone_size: few; cdr3_aa: CASSLGRGDGYTF; cdr3_nt: TGTGCCAGCAGCTTGGGCAGGGGCGACGGCTACACCTTC
v_call: TRBV11-2; j_call: TRBJ2-7; d_call: TRBD1; clone_size: NA; cdr3_aa: CASSWGQGFYEQYF; cdr3_nt: TGTGCCAGCAGCTGGGGACAGGGGTTCTACGAGCAGTACTTC
v_call: TRBV7-2; j_call: TRBJ1-5; d_call: TRBD1; clone_size: NA; cdr3_aa: CASSLVGQGPGQPQHF; cdr3_nt: TGTGCCAGCAGCTTAGTGGGACAGGGCCCCGGTCAGCCCCAGCATTTT
v_call: TRBV5-4; j_call: TRBJ1-1; d_call: NA; clone_size: NA; cdr3_aa: CASSLAGIDTEAFF; cdr3_nt: TGTGCCAGCAGCTTGGCCGGGATTGACACTGAAGCTTTCTTT
v_call: TRBV21-1; j_call: TRBJ1-6; d_call: NA; clone_size: few; cdr3_aa: CASSAVGGRYNSPLHF; cdr3_nt: TGTGCCAGCAGCGCGGTGGGAGGGCGCTATAATTCACCCCTCCACTTT
v_call: TRBV27; j_call: TRBJ2-7; d_call: TRBD2; clone_size: NA; cdr3_aa: CASRSGVWRGRFYEQYF; cdr3_nt: TGTGCCAGCAGAAGCGGGGTGTGGAGAGGCAGGTTCTACGAGCAGTACTTC
v_call: TRBV9; j_call: TRBJ2-7; d_call: TRBD2; clone_size: NA; cdr3_aa: CASSVQGLAGGEQYF; cdr3_nt: TGTGCCAGCAGCGTACAGGGACTAGCGGGAGGCGAGCAGTACTTC
v_call: TRBV7-2; j_call: TRBJ2-3; d_call: TRBD2; clone_size: NA; cdr3_aa: CASSSRTSGRTPTDTQYF; cdr3_nt: TGTGCCAGCAGCTCGAGGACTAGCGGGAGGACCCCCACAGATACGCAGTATTTT
v_call: TRBV10-3; j_call: TRBJ2-7; d_call: NA; clone_size: NA; cdr3_aa: CAIRDPNRSEQYF; cdr3_nt: TGTGCCATCAGAGACCCAAACAGGTCCGAGCAGTACTTC
v_call: TRBV11-2; j_call: TRBJ2-1; d_call: NA; clone_size: NA; cdr3_aa: CASSPRLSSYNEQFF; cdr3_nt: TGTGCCAGCAGCCCGCGCCTAAGCTCCTACAATGAGCAGTTCTTC
v_call: TRBV28; j_call: TRBJ1-1; d_call: NA; clone_size: NA; cdr3_aa: CASSPHGGNTEAFF; cdr3_nt: TGTGCCAGCAGCCCCCACGGGGGGAACACTGAAGCTTTCTTT
v_call: TRBV6-4; j_call: TRBJ2-1; d_call: NA; clone_size: NA; cdr3_aa: CASSLDRNSYNEQFF; cdr3_nt: TGTGCCAGCAGCCTCGACAGGAACAGCTACAATGAGCAGTTCTTC
v_call: TRBV5-1; j_call: TRBJ2-2; d_call: NA; clone_size: few; cdr3_aa: CASSWGWGKSGELFF; cdr3_nt: TGCGCCAGCAGCTGGGGTTGGGGCAAGTCCGGGGAGCTGTTTTTT
v_call: TRBV30; j_call: TRBJ1-1; d_call: TRBD1; clone_size: NA; cdr3_aa: CAWSGTGDLLNTEAFF; cdr3_nt: TGTGCCTGGTCGGGGACAGGGGACCTTTTGAACACTGAAGCTTTCTTT
v_call: TRBV2; j_call: TRBJ1-1; d_call: TRBD1; clone_size: NA; cdr3_aa: CATKGQGTLMNTEAFF; cdr3_nt: TGTGCCACCAAGGGACAGGGGACCCTCATGAACACTGAAGCTTTCTTT
v_call: TRBV7-3; j_call: TRBJ1-1; d_call: NA; clone_size: NA; cdr3_aa: CASSVTGPPNTEAFF; cdr3_nt: TGTGCCAGCAGCGTTACAGGGCCTCCTAACACTGAAGCTTTCTTT
v_call: TRBV7-9; j_call: TRBJ1-1; d_call: NA; clone_size: few; cdr3_aa: CASSPGQRNTEAFF; cdr3_nt: TGTGCCAGCAGCCCCGGACAGAGGAACACTGAAGCTTTCTTT
v_call: TRBV4-1; j_call: TRBJ2-1; d_call: NA; clone_size: NA; cdr3_aa: CASSQGRDALLWEQFF; cdr3_nt: TGCGCCAGCAGCCAAGGGAGGGACGCCCTTTTATGGGAGCAGTTCTTC